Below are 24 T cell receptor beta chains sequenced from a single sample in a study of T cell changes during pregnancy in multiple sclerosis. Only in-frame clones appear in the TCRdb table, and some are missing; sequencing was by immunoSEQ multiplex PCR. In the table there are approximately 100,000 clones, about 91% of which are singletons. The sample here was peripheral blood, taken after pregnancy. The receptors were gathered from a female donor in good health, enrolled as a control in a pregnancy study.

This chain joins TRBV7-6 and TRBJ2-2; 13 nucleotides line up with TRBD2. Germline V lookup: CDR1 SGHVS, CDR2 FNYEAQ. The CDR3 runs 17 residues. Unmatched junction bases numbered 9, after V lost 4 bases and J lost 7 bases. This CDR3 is CASSYYGLAGAGGELFF. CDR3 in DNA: TGTGCCAGCAGCTACTACGGACTAGCGGGGGCCGGCGGGGAGCTGTTTTTT.

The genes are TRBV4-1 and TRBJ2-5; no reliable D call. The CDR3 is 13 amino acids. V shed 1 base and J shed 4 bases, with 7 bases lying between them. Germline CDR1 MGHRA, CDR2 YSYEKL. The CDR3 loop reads CASSQVYVETQYF. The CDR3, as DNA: TGCGCCAGCAGCCAAGTCTACGTAGAGACCCAGTACTTC.

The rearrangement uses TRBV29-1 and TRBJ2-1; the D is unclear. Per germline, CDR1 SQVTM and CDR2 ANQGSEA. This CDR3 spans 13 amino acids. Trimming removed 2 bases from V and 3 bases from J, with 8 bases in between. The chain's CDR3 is CSVEYTGYNEQFF. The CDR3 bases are TGCAGCGTTGAATATACGGGCTACAATGAGCAGTTCTTC.

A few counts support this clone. The CDR3 is CASSEQGAWEQYF. The CDR3 bases are TGTGCCAGCAGTGAACAGGGGGCGTGGGAGCAGTACTTC. V usage is TRBV6-1 and J usage is TRBJ2-7, with 8 bases lining up with TRBD1. CDR1 is MNHNS and CDR2 is SASEGT in the germline V gene. V dropped 2 bases and J dropped 7; count of bases not matched to a gene: 4. The CDR3 runs to 13 residues.

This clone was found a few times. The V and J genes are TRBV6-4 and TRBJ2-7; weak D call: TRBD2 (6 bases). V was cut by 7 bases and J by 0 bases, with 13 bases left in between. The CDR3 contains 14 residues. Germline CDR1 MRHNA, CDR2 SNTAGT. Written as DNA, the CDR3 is TGTGCCAGCAAGAGGGAGGCGAGCTCCTACGAGCAGTACTTC. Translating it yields CASKREASSYEQYF.

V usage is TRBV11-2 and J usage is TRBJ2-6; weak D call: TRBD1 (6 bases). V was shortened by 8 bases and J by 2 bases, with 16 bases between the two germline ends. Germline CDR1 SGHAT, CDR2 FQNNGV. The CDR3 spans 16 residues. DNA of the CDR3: TGTGCCAGCGGCCCGTACAAGGGGGCTGGGGCCAACGTCCTGACTTTC. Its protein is CASGPYKGAGANVLTF.

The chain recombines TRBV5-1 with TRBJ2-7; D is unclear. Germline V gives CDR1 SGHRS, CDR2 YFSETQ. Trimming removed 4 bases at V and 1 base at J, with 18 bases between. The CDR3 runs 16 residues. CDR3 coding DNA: TGCGCCAGCAGCCCCGACCAAGAGGTGGGTTCCTACGAGCAGTACTTC. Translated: CASSPDQEVGSYEQYF.

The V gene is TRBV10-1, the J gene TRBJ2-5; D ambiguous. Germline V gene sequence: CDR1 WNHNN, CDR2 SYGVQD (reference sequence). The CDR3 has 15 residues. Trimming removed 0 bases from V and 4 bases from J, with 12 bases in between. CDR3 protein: CASSESSTGRETQYF. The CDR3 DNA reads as TGCGCCAGCAGTGAGTCGTCGACGGGTCGAGAGACCCAGTACTTC.

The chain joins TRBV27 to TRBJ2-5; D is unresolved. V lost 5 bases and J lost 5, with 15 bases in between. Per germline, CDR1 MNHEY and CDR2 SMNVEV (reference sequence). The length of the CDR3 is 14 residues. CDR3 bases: TGTGCCAGCAGTCCCACCAGCGCTGTGGAGACCCAGTACTTC. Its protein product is CASSPTSAVETQYF.

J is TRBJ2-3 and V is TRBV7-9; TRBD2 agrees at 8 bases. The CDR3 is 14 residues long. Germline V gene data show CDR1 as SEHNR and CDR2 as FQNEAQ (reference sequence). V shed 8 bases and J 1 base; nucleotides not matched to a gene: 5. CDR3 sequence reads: CASDGLAGTDTQYF. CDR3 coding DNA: TGTGCCAGCGACGGACTAGCCGGCACAGATACGCAGTATTTT.

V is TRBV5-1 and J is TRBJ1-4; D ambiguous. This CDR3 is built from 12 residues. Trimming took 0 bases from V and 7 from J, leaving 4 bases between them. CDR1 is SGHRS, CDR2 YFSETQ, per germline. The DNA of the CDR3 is TGCGCCAGCAGCTTGGATCTTGAAAAACTGTTTTTT. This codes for CASSLDLEKLFF.

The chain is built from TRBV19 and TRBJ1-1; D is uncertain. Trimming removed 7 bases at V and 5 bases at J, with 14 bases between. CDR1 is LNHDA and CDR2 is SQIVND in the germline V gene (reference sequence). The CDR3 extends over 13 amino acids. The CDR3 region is CASKAGSVTEAFF. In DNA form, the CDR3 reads TGTGCCAGTAAAGCGGGCAGCGTAACTGAAGCTTTCTTT.

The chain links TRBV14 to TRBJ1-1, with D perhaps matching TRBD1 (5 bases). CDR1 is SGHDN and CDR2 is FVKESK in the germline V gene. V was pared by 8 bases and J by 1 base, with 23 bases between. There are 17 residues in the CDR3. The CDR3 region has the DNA TGTGCCAGCTCCCCCGGCGGGGGGACCCTATCGAACACTGAAGCTTTCTTT. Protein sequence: CASSPGGGTLSNTEAFF.

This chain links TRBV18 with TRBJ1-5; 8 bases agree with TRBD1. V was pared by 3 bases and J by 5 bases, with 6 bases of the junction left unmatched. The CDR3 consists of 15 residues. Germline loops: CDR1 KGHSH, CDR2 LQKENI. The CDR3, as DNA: TGTGCCAGCTCACCCACCGGACAGGGTGATCAGCCCCAGCATTTT. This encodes CASSPTGQGDQPQHF.

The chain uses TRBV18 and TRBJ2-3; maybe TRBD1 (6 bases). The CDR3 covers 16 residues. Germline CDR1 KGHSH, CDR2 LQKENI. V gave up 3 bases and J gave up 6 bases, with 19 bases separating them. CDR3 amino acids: CASSPHPGTLGDTQYF. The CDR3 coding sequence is TGTGCCAGCTCACCGCATCCTGGGACACTAGGGGATACGCAGTATTTT.

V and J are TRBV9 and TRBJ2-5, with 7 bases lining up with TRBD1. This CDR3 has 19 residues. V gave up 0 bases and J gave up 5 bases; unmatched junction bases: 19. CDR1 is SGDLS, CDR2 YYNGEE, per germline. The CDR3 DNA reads TGTGCCAGCAGCGTAGCCCCTCCCGATCGCAGGGGGACGATGGAGACCCAGTACTTC. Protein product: CASSVAPPDRRGTMETQYF. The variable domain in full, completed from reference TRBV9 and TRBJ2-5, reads DSGVTQTPKHLITATGQRVTLRCSPRSGDLSVYWYQQSLDQGLQFLIQYYNGEERAKGNILERFSAQQFPDLHSELNLSSLELGDSALYFCASSVAPPDRRGTMETQYFGPGTRLLVL.

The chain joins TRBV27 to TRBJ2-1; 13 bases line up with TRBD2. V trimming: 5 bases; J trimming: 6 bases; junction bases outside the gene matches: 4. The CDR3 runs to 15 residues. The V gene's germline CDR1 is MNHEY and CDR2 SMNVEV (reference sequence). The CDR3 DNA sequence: TGTGCCAGCAGTCTTACTAGCGGGGGGGCCAATGAGCAGTTCTTC. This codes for CASSLTSGGANEQFF.

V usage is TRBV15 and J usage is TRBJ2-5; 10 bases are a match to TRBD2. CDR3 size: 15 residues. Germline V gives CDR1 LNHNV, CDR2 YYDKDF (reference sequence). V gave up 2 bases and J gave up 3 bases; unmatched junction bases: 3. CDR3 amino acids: CATSRTLAGEETQYF. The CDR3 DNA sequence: TGTGCCACCAGCAGAACCCTAGCGGGAGAAGAGACCCAGTACTTC.

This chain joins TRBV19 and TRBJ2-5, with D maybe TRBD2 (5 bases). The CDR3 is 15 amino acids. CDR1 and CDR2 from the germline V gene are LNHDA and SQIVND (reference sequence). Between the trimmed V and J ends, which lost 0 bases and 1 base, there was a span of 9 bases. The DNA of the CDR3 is TGTGCCAGTAGTATAGATTTGGAGGCCCAAGAGACCCAGTACTTC. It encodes CASSIDLEAQETQYF.

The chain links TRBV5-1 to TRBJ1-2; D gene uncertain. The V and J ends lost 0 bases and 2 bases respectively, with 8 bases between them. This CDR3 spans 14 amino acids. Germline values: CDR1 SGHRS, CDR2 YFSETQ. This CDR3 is CASSLGELNYGYTF. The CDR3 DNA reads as TGCGCCAGCAGCTTGGGGGAGCTAAACTATGGCTACACCTTC.

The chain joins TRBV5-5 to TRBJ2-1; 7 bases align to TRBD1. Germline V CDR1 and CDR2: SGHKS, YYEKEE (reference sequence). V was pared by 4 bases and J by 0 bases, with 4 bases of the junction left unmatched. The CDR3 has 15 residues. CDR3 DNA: TGTGCCAGCAGCCGTGACAGGGTCTCCTACAATGAGCAGTTCTTC. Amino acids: CASSRDRVSYNEQFF.

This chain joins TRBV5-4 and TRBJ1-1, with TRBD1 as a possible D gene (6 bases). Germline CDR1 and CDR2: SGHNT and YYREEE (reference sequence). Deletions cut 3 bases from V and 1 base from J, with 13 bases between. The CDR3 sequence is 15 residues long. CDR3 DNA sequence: TGTGCCAGCAGCTCGCCGGACAGTGAGAACACTGAAGCTTTCTTT. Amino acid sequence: CASSSPDSENTEAFF.

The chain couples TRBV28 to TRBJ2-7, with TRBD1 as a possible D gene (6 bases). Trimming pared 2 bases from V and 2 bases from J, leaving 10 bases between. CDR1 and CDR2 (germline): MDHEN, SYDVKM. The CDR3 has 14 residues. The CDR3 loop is CASSLRDIPYEQYF. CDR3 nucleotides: TGTGCCAGCAGTTTAAGGGACATCCCCTACGAGCAGTACTTC. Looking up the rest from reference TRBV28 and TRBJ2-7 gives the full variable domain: DVKVTQSSRYLVKRTGEKVFLECVQDMDHENMFWYRQDPGLGLRLIYFSYDVKMKEKGDIPEGYSVSREKKERFSLILESASTNQTSMYLCASSLRDIPYEQYFGPGTRLTVT.

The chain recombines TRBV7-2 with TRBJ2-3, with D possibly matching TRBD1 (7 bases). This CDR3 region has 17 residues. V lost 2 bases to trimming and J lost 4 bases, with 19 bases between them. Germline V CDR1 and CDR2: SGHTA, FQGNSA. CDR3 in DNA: TGTGCCAGCAGCTTAAGGTATCGCAGGGGGGTGCCAGATACGCAGTATTTT. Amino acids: CASSLRYRRGVPDTQYF.